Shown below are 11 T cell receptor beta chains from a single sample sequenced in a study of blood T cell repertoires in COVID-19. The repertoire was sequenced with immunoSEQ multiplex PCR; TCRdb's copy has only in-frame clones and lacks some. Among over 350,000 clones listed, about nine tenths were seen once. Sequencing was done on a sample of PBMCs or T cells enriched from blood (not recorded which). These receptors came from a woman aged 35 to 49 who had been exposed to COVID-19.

The CDR3 DNA reads as TGCAGCGTTGGCCAGTTATATGGCTACACCTTC. Translating gives CSVGQLYGYTF. The V call is TRBV29-1, the J call TRBJ1-2; the D is unclear. V dropped 4 bases and J dropped 5 bases, with 8 bases sitting between them. From germline, CDR1 is SQVTM and CDR2 ANQGSEA. This CDR3 has 11 residues.

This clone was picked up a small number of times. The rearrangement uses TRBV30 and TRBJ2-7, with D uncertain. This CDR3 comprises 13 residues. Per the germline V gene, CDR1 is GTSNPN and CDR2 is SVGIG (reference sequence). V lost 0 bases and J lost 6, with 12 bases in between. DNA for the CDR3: TGTGCCTGGAGTGTACGCCGAGCAGGCGAGCAGTACTTC. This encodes CAWSVRRAGEQYF.

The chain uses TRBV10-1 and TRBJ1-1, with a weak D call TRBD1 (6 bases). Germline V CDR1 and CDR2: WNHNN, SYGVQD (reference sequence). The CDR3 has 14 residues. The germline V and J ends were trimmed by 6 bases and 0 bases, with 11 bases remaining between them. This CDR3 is CASSHTGMNTEAFF. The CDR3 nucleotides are TGCGCCAGCAGCCACACAGGGATGAACACTGAAGCTTTCTTT.

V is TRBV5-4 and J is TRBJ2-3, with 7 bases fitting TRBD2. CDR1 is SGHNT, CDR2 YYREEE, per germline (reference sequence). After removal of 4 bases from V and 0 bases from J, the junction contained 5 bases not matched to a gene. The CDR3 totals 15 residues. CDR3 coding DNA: TGTGCCAGCAGCCTGGGGGGGGTAAGCACAGATACGCAGTATTTT. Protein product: CASSLGGVSTDTQYF.

CDR3 nucleotides: TGCGCCAGCAGCTCGGACAGGAACCGTAGAAACACCATATATTTT. Translated, it gives CASSSDRNRRNTIYF. V gene TRBV5-1 combines with J gene TRBJ1-3; 7 bases are a match to TRBD1. This CDR3 comprises 15 residues. Germline loops: CDR1 SGHRS, CDR2 YFSETQ. Unmatched junction bases numbered 8, after V lost 3 bases and J lost 5 bases.

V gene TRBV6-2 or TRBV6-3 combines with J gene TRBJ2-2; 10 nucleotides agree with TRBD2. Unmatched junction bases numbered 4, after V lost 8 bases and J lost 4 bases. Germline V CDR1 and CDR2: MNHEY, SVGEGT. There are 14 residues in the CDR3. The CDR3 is CASRPSGGTGELFF. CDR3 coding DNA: TGTGCCAGCCGCCCTAGCGGGGGCACCGGGGAGCTGTTTTTT.

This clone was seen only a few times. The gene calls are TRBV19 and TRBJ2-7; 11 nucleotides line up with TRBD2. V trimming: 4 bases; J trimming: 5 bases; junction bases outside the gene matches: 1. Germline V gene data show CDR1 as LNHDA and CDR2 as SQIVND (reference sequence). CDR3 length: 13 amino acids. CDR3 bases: TGTGCCAGTAGTAGGGGACTAGCGGACGAGCAGTACTTC. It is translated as CASSRGLADEQYF.

CDR3 loop: CASRLPGTQNGYTF. As DNA, the CDR3 is TGTGCCAGCAGATTACCAGGAACCCAGAATGGCTACACCTTC. This chain links TRBV7-8 with TRBJ1-2; unclear D gene. Trimming left V 6 bases short and J 6 bases short, with 17 bases between. Per germline, CDR1 SGHVS and CDR2 FQNEAQ. The CDR3 totals 14 residues.

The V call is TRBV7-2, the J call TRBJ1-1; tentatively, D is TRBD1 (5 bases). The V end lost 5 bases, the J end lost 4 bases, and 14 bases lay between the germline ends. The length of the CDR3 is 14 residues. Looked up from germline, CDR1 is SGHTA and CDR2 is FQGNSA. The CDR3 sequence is CASSRGGSSTEAFF. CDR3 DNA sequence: TGTGCCAGCAGCCGGGGGGGGTCTAGCACTGAAGCTTTCTTT.

In DNA form, the CDR3 reads TGTGCCAGCAGCCAAGGGGCCTATGGGGGGCAGCCCCAGCATTTT. Translated, it gives CASSQGAYGGQPQHF. The gene calls are TRBV3-1 (or the pseudogene TRBV3-2) and TRBJ1-5; a weak D match, TRBD1 (5 bases). Germline V lookup: CDR1 LGHDT, CDR2 YNNKEL (reference sequence). Trimming shortened V by 1 base and J by 7 bases, and 14 bases separated the two germline ends. The CDR3 runs to 15 residues.

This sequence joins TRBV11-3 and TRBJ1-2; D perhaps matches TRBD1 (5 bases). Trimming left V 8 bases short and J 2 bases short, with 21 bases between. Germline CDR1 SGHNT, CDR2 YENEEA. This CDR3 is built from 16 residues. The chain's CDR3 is CASVLIFGGVNYGYTF. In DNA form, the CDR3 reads TGTGCCAGCGTCCTAATCTTTGGAGGGGTCAACTATGGCTACACCTTC.